This T cell receptor (beta chain) was documented in a study of T cells after yellow fever vaccination. The sample holds many counts of this clonotype. From the 5' RACE reads, TCRdb called clonotypes with MiXCR, one entry per CDR3 protein. The table lists 250,000 to 300,000 distinct CDR3 sequences, around 13% of them singletons. There are 16 residues in the CDR3. CDR1 is MNHEY, CDR2 SVGAGI, per germline. Trimming shortened V by 0 bases and J by 6 bases, and 18 bases separated the two germline ends. The chain carries TRBV6-5 and TRBJ2-7, with D perhaps matching TRBD1 or TRBD2 (5 bases each). Sequences were derived from CD4+ T cells sorted from PBMCs, sampled 45 days after the yellow fever booster vaccination. The receptor comes from a man aged 25-45 years who received the YFV17D yellow fever vaccine. The CDR3 nucleotides are TGTGCCAGCAGTTACTCGAGGGGAGTACGCCGATCCGAGCAGTACTTC. It translates to CASSYSRGVRRSEQYF.